These 29 T cell receptor beta chains originate from one sample sequenced in a study of T cell responses to AZD1222 COVID-19 vaccine. Profiled with immunoSEQ multiplex PCR; TCRdb holds only in-frame clones, not every one. The table lists fewer than 200,000 clones, around nine tenths of them singletons. Sequenced here: peripheral blood, sampled 28 days after the second dose of the MenACWY control vaccine. All receptors derive from an adult who received the MenACWY meningococcal vaccine as a control.

As concerns this clone: The sample has other DNA sequences that encode this CDR3 too. The chain uses TRBV7-2 and TRBJ2-7; 11 bases line up with TRBD2. CDR3 length: 15 amino acids. With 2 bases clipped from V and 0 bases from J, the junction kept 0 bases outside the gene matches. Germline CDR1 and CDR2: SGHTA and FQGNSA. CDR3 DNA: TGTGCCAGCAGCTTAACTAGCGGGAGCTCCTACGAGCAGTACTTC. It specifies CASSLTSGSSYEQYF. Variable domain in full (rest from reference TRBV7-2 and TRBJ2-7): GAGVSQSPSNKVTEKGKDVELRCDPISGHTALYWYRQSLGQGLEFLIYFQGNSAPDKSGLPSDRFSAERTGGSVSTLTIQRTQQEDSAVYLCASSLTSGSSYEQYFGPGTRLTVT.

The V gene is TRBV5-8, the J gene TRBJ2-3, with 13 nucleotides matching TRBD2. J lost 2 bases, V lost 4 bases, and 7 bases had no gene match. Germline CDR1 is SGHTS and CDR2 is YDEGEE. This CDR3 comprises 17 residues. CDR3 coding DNA: TGTGCCAGCAGCCATCGGACTAGCGGGAGTCCCACAGATACGCAGTATTTT. Residues: CASSHRTSGSPTDTQYF.

The V gene is TRBV5-1, the J gene TRBJ1-4, with 9 positions matching TRBD1. Germline V CDR1 and CDR2: SGHRS, YFSETQ. The CDR3 contains 13 residues. The V and J ends lost 7 bases and 5 bases, in that order; junction bases with no gene match: 3. The CDR3 spells CASAGQGNEKLFF. DNA of the CDR3: TGCGCCAGCGCCGGACAGGGGAATGAAAAACTGTTTTTT.

The chain has TRBV28 and TRBJ2-2; TRBD2 aligns across 12 bases. CDR1 MDHEN and CDR2 SYDVKM come from the germline V gene. The CDR3 covers 20 residues. Losses at the gene ends were 4 bases for V and 1 base for J; bases not matched to a gene: 13. CDR3 sequence (DNA): TGTGCCAGCAGTTGGGACACCTGGACTAGCGGGATGGGGAACACCGGGGAGCTGTTTTTT. It specifies CASSWDTWTSGMGNTGELFF.

The V gene is TRBV5-1, the J gene TRBJ2-5; D unclear. This CDR3 region has 14 residues. With 2 bases removed from V and 3 bases from J, the gap between germline ends came to 11 bases. Germline V gene lookup returns CDR1 SGHRS and CDR2 YFSETQ. CDR3 sequence (DNA): TGCGCCAGCAGCTTTTTGGGTGGTGAAGAGACCCAGTACTTC. Its translation: CASSFLGGEETQYF. The whole variable domain, filled in from reference TRBV5-1 and TRBJ2-5, reads KAGVTQTPRYLIKTRGQQVTLSCSPISGHRSVSWYQQTPGQGLQFLFEYFSETQRNKGNFPGRFSGRQFSNSRSEMNVSTLELGDSALYLCASSFLGGEETQYFGPGTRLLVL.

The chain employs TRBV7-9 and TRBJ2-7; D is possibly TRBD1 (5 bases). The V end was cut by 5 bases, the J end by 6 bases, with 17 bases between. Germline lookup yields CDR1 SEHNR and CDR2 FQNEAQ (reference sequence). This CDR3 is built from 14 residues. CDR3 sequence (DNA): TGTGCCAGCAGCCCTGTACAGGTAACGGGCGAGCAGTACTTC. Its protein is CASSPVQVTGEQYF. The full variable domain, completed using reference TRBV7-9 and TRBJ2-7, is DTGVSQNPRHKITKRGQNVTFRCDPISEHNRLYWYRQTLGQGPEFLTYFQNEAQLEKSRLLSDRFSAERPKGSFSTLEIQRTEQGDSAMYLCASSPVQVTGEQYFGPGTRLTVT.

The chain recombines TRBV7-9 with TRBJ2-2, with D possibly being TRBD1 (5 bases). The V gene lost 5 bases and the J gene lost 4 bases, with 8 bases spanning the gap. The CDR3 consists of 13 residues. Germline V gene data show CDR1 as SEHNR and CDR2 as FQNEAQ (reference sequence). The CDR3 is CASSLDSTGELFF. The CDR3 DNA is TGTGCCAGCAGCCTAGACAGCACCGGGGAGCTGTTTTTT.

The V and J genes are TRBV7-2 and TRBJ1-2; tentative D call: TRBD1 (5 bases). Trimming stripped 5 bases from V and 5 bases from J, with 12 bases between. CDR3 size: 13 residues. Germline V lookup: CDR1 SGHTA, CDR2 FQGNSA. Here the CDR3 reads CASSLRGAYGYTF. The CDR3 DNA reads TGTGCCAGCAGCCTCCGGGGCGCTTATGGCTACACCTTC.

This clone appeared once. V and J are TRBV21-1 and TRBJ2-7; the table's D call TRBD2 went unverified against the DNA. TRBV21-1 is recorded as a pseudogene. This CDR3 is 16 amino acids long. The CDR3: CASSKGSSGSSYEQYF. DNA of the CDR3: TGTGCCAGCAGCAAAGGTTCCAGCGGGAGTTCCTACGAGCAGTACTTC.

The chain joins TRBV3-1 (or the pseudogene TRBV3-2) to TRBJ2-4; D not resolved. CDR3 length: 14 residues. Trimming took off 1 base at V and 2 bases at J, with 6 bases between the two ends. CDR1 is LGHDT, CDR2 YNNKEL, per germline (reference sequence). The chain's CDR3 is CASSQAGSKNIQYF. In DNA, the CDR3 is TGTGCCAGCAGCCAAGCCGGCTCCAAAAACATTCAGTACTTC.

The chain joins TRBV3-1 (or the pseudogene TRBV3-2) to TRBJ1-2; 8 positions agree with TRBD1. Germline CDR1 LGHDT, CDR2 YNNKEL (reference sequence). V lost 1 base and J lost 8; bases outside the gene matches: 3. The CDR3 has 13 residues. The CDR3 bases are TGTGCCAGCAGCCAAGCCAGGGGGCAAGGCTACACCTTC. It yields the protein CASSQARGQGYTF.

The chain couples TRBV11-3 to TRBJ1-2; D is unresolved. Trimming removed 4 bases at V and 6 bases at J, with 15 bases between. The CDR3 length is 14 residues. Germline CDR1 and CDR2: SGHNT and YENEEA. This chain's CDR3 is CASSSPSRGNGYTF. The CDR3 bases are TGTGCCAGCAGCTCTCCGTCGCGAGGCAATGGCTACACCTTC.

The chain has TRBV10-3 and TRBJ2-5; D is unclear. Trimming removed 2 bases from V and 5 bases from J, with 12 bases in between. CDR1 and CDR2 (germline): ENHRY, SYGVKD. The CDR3 loop spans 14 amino acids. The CDR3 spells CAISETEGLETQYF. For the CDR3, the DNA is TGTGCCATCAGTGAGACCGAAGGGCTGGAGACCCAGTACTTC.

The chain has TRBV28 and TRBJ1-5, with D possibly matching TRBD1 (6 bases). Looked up from germline, CDR1 is MDHEN and CDR2 is SYDVKM. The V end was cut by 6 bases, the J end by 1 base, with 16 bases between. The CDR3 contains 16 residues. The CDR3 is CASRYLGGASNQPQHF. In DNA form, the CDR3 reads TGTGCCAGCAGGTACCTCGGGGGGGCAAGCAATCAGCCCCAGCATTTT. Full variable domain (outside the CDR3, taken from reference TRBV28 and TRBJ1-5): DVKVTQSSRYLVKRTGEKVFLECVQDMDHENMFWYRQDPGLGLRLIYFSYDVKMKEKGDIPEGYSVSREKKERFSLILESASTNQTSMYLCASRYLGGASNQPQHFGDGTRLSIL.

This clone was recorded only once. This chain connects TRBV24-1 to TRBJ1-5; 9 nucleotides agree with TRBD1. V gave up 4 bases and J gave up 8 bases; unmatched junction bases: 11. Germline assignment: CDR1 KGHDR and CDR2 SFDVKD. The CDR3 has 16 amino acids. Here the CDR3 reads CATSDRTQGALEPQHF. The CDR3 DNA is TGTGCCACCAGTGACCGGACACAGGGGGCTCTTGAGCCCCAGCATTTT.

The chain employs TRBV27 and TRBJ2-2; a weak D match, TRBD2 (5 bases). V was shortened by 4 bases and J by 4 bases, with 16 bases between the two germline ends. The CDR3 is 16 amino acids. Germline CDR1 is MNHEY and CDR2 is SMNVEV (reference sequence). CDR3 nucleotide sequence: TGTGCCAGCAGTTCTTACATACGGGGTAGCACCGGGGAGCTGTTTTTT. Its translation: CASSSYIRGSTGELFF.

This clone was recorded once. The chain links TRBV12-5 to TRBJ2-3; D perhaps matches TRBD1 (5 bases). V shed 1 base and J shed 1 base, with 12 bases lying between them. The CDR3 has 16 residues. Germline CDR1 and CDR2: LGHNT and FRNRAP. As DNA, the CDR3 is TGTGCTAGTGGTTTGGAGCAGGGTTTCGGCACAGATACGCAGTATTTT. Its protein product is CASGLEQGFGTDTQYF.

The chain employs TRBV19 and TRBJ2-1; TRBD2 matches at 9 bases. Germline loops: CDR1 LNHDA, CDR2 SQIVND (reference sequence). The CDR3 sequence is 16 residues long. Germline trimming cut 1 base from V and 0 bases from J; bases unmatched to any gene: 1. The CDR3 region has the DNA TGTGCCAGTAGTATAGGTAGCGGGAGCTCCTACAATGAGCAGTTCTTC. This sequence encodes CASSIGSGSSYNEQFF.

The chain carries TRBV15 and TRBJ1-4, with TRBD1 identical over 9 bases. Germline CDR1 is LNHNV and CDR2 is YYDKDF (reference sequence). The CDR3 is 15 residues long. After removal of 2 bases from V and 7 bases from J, the junction contained 5 bases not matched to a gene. CDR3 in DNA: TGTGCCACCAGCAGACAACAGGGGGCGCGTGAAAAACTGTTTTTT. Residues: CATSRQQGAREKLFF.

The chain recombines TRBV30 with TRBJ1-4; the D is unclear. The CDR3 is 10 residues long. Trimming stripped 1 base from V and 10 bases from J, with 4 bases between. CDR1 and CDR2 from the germline V gene are GTSNPN and SVGIG (reference sequence). CDR3 amino acids: CAWSGGKLFF. In nucleotides, the CDR3 is TGTGCCTGGAGTGGAGGAAAACTGTTTTTT.

This chain uses TRBV6-5 with TRBJ1-2, with unresolved D. Germline CDR1 reads MNHEY; CDR2 reads SVGAGI. The CDR3 spans 14 residues. With 0 bases removed from V and 8 bases from J, the gap between germline ends came to 13 bases. CDR3 sequence (DNA): TGTGCCAGCAGTTACTCGACCCAAGATCGGGGCTACACCTTC. Encoded protein: CASSYSTQDRGYTF.

This clone was detected once. This sequence joins TRBV2 and TRBJ1-5; D unresolved. CDR3 size: 11 residues. Germline V gives CDR1 SNHLY, CDR2 FYNNEI. V lost 3 bases to trimming and J lost 11 bases, with 8 bases between them. CDR3 in amino acids: CASSEGWAQHF. As DNA, the CDR3 is TGTGCCAGCAGTGAGGGGTGGGCCCAGCATTTT. Using reference TRBV2 and TRBJ1-5 for the parts outside the CDR3, the full variable domain is EPEVTQTPSHQVTQMGQEVILRCVPISNHLYFYWYRQILGQKVEFLVSFYNNEISEKSEIFDDQFSVERPDGSNFTLKIRSTKLEDSAMYFCASSEGWAQHFGDGTRLSIL.

The V and J genes are TRBV30 and TRBJ2-5, with D uncertain. The germline V gene encodes CDR1 GTSNPN and CDR2 SVGIG (reference sequence). The CDR3 runs to 10 residues. V was shortened by 6 bases and J by 3 bases, with 5 bases between the two germline ends. CDR3 amino acids: CACHKETQYF. The CDR3 nucleotides are TGTGCCTGTCATAAAGAGACCCAGTACTTC.

This chain links TRBV28 with TRBJ1-2, with unresolved D. The ends were cut back, 2 bases at V and 14 bases at J, with 18 bases in the middle. Germline values: CDR1 MDHEN, CDR2 SYDVKM. The CDR3 extends over 13 amino acids. CDR3 nucleotide sequence: TGTGCCAGCAGTTTACCTCCCGGTCCGGTCTCGACCTTC. Translated, it gives CASSLPPGPVSTF.

Notes on this clone: A read error may produce the germline difference seen at one junction end. The chain employs TRBV24-1 and TRBJ2-6; possible D gene TRBD1, 5 bases. Germline CDR1 reads KGHDR; CDR2 reads SFDVKD. This CDR3 comprises 15 residues. The chain's CDR3 is CATRVGHSGANVLTF. The CDR3 DNA reads TGTGCGACCAGGGTTGGGCACTCTGGGGCCAACGTCCTGACTTTC.

V and J are TRBV6-5 and TRBJ2-2, with 7 bases matching TRBD2. Germline V gene sequence: CDR1 MNHEY, CDR2 SVGAGI. V gave up 11 bases and J gave up 0 bases; unmatched junction bases: 3. The CDR3 extends over 13 amino acids. CDR3 residues: CAGAGPNTGELFF. As DNA, the CDR3 is TGTGCCGGAGCGGGACCGAACACCGGGGAGCTGTTTTTT.

This chain joins TRBV7-2 and TRBJ2-7; D not certain. The CDR3 extends over 14 amino acids. The germline V and J ends were trimmed by 2 bases and 4 bases, with 12 bases remaining between them. The germline gives CDR1 SGHTA, CDR2 FQGNSA. CDR3 sequence (DNA): TGTGCCAGCAGCTTAACCCCGGACCTGTACGAGCAGTACTTC. This sequence encodes CASSLTPDLYEQYF.

The chain combines TRBV29-1 with TRBJ1-3; 7 bases match TRBD1. V gave up 6 bases and J gave up 4 bases; unmatched junction bases: 9. The CDR3 has 14 amino acids. Germline V gene lookup returns CDR1 SQVTM and CDR2 ANQGSEA. The CDR3 here is CSVRTGLAGNTIYF. In nucleotides, the CDR3 is TGCAGCGTCCGGACAGGCCTGGCCGGAAACACCATATATTTT.

This chain links TRBV5-1 with TRBJ1-2; D gene ambiguous. This CDR3 has 16 residues. The germline V gene encodes CDR1 SGHRS and CDR2 YFSETQ. Trimming shortened V by 0 bases and J by 0 bases, and 12 bases separated the two germline ends. The CDR3 sequence: CASSLDRLKANYGYTF. In nucleotides, the CDR3 is TGCGCCAGCAGCTTGGATAGATTGAAAGCTAACTATGGCTACACCTTC. The full variable domain, with the rest looked up from reference TRBV5-1 and TRBJ1-2, is KAGVTQTPRYLIKTRGQQVTLSCSPISGHRSVSWYQQTPGQGLQFLFEYFSETQRNKGNFPGRFSGRQFSNSRSEMNVSTLELGDSALYLCASSLDRLKANYGYTFGSGTRLTVV.